This T cell receptor beta chain was captured in a study of CD8+CD57+ T cells in acquired aplastic anemia. Study-wide background: CD4+ and CD8+ cells, once sorted, gave DNA averaging approximately 3 ug. General observations from the study: Patients and controls had CD8+ Simpson's diversity values that were not significantly distinct.

Per the germline V gene, CDR1 is MGHDK and CDR2 is SYGVNS. V was trimmed by 5 bases and J by 0 bases, leaving 7 bases between them. The CDR3 extends over 13 amino acids. This clonotype was seen repeatedly, ten times or more. The target antigen is unknown. Patients chosen for sequencing had shown CD8+CD57+ cell expansion by flow cytometry. The blood sampling took place in patients who had so far received no therapy. TCR beta VDJ combinations and CDR3 sequences were profiled from genomic DNA. TCRdb reanalysed the reads using MiXCR and keeps one entry per CDR3 protein. In the table there are around 150,000 distinct CDR3 sequences, around half of which are singletons.

This rearrangement joins TRBV25-1 to TRBJ1-2; D uncertain. The receptor was isolated from a human donor with aplastic anemia. The sequenced material came from sorted CD4+, CD8+, or CD8+CD57+ T cells (not recorded which) from PBMCs. Written as DNA, the CDR3 is TGTGCCAGCAGTCCGTCAACTAACTATGGCTACACCTTC. It specifies CASSPSTNYGYTF.